Listed below are T cell receptor beta chains from one sample, sequenced in a study of control samples from healthy donors and cancer patients. Libraries were prepared by immunoSEQ multiplex PCR; TCRdb keeps only in-frame clonotypes and omits some of them. The top ten clones hold approximately 9.4% of a sample with under 150,000 clones, around 85% of them seen once. Sequencing used blood. The receptors derive from a young woman in good health. Each CDR3 is given with its conserved first and last residue. Fields, in order: J gene, V gene, CDR3 protein.

J gene: TRBJ1-1; V gene: TRBV18; CDR3 protein: CASSPPSSGNTEAFF
J gene: TRBJ1-2; V gene: TRBV28; CDR3 protein: CATGGQGNTNYGYTF
J gene: TRBJ1-1; V gene: TRBV6-5; CDR3 protein: CASRIGLNTEAFF
J gene: TRBJ1-1; V gene: TRBV7-2; CDR3 protein: CASSSGQRTEAFF
J gene: TRBJ1-3; V gene: TRBV6-6; CDR3 protein: CASSYSTRTGNTIYF
J gene: TRBJ1-4; V gene: TRBV5-1; CDR3 protein: CASSLSRGTNEKLFF
J gene: TRBJ1-6; V gene: TRBV5-1; CDR3 protein: CASRSDGRGSYNSPLHF
J gene: TRBJ2-7; V gene: TRBV13; CDR3 protein: CASSLGLAGEQYF
J gene: TRBJ2-5; V gene: TRBV6-6; CDR3 protein: CASSLTATGTETQYF
J gene: TRBJ2-1; V gene: TRBV4-2; CDR3 protein: CASSQFPGLAASYNEQFF
J gene: TRBJ1-5; V gene: TRBV19; CDR3 protein: CASTLQAGSNQPQHF
J gene: TRBJ1-6; V gene: TRBV9; CDR3 protein: CASDRGTNSPLHF
J gene: TRBJ2-1; V gene: TRBV5-1; CDR3 protein: CASSLAEDRVNNEQFF
J gene: TRBJ1-2; V gene: TRBV25-1; CDR3 protein: CASSESGETGISNYGYTF
J gene: TRBJ1-1; V gene: TRBV19; CDR3 protein: CASSIRGQGNTEAFF
J gene: TRBJ1-4; V gene: TRBV5-1; CDR3 protein: CASSLRGGPHTTNEKLFF
J gene: TRBJ2-1; V gene: TRBV6-5; CDR3 protein: CASSPALGNEQFF
J gene: TRBJ1-4; V gene: TRBV7-2; CDR3 protein: CASSTHPVAGEKLFF
J gene: TRBJ2-5; V gene: TRBV5-1; CDR3 protein: CASSLGGQYQETQYF
J gene: TRBJ2-1; V gene: TRBV6-5; CDR3 protein: CASGREPLYNEQFF
J gene: TRBJ1-1; V gene: TRBV5-1; CDR3 protein: CASSWGQAQATEAFF
J gene: TRBJ2-7; V gene: TRBV9; CDR3 protein: CASSVAGHPYEQYF